This entry describes one TCR beta chain. What it binds is not known. This sample was taken from a study of T cell responses to AZD1222 COVID-19 vaccine. General study points: Spike was spanned by vaccine-associated CD4 TCRs, which were dominant at 160-218 and 743-854. Spike-specific TCR depth and breadth grew after two AZD1222 doses. Nearly half of unique spike-specific TCRs reportedly avoided B.1.351 and B.1.1.7 mutated regions. None of the repertoires were sampled until the peak T cell response had passed.

This CDR3 spans 12 amino acids. Germline-derived CDR1 and CDR2 are MNHEY and SVGEGT. V gave up 0 bases and J gave up 5 bases, with 3 bases separating them. TCRdb's table, derived via immunoSEQ multiplex PCR, lists solely in-frame clones and lacks some. The sample contains under 150,000 clones, around 86% of which appear only once. Sequencing used peripheral blood, obtained on day 0 of MenACWY control vaccination. V usage is TRBV6-2 or TRBV6-3 and J usage is TRBJ2-3; D unresolved. The clonotype originates from an adult in good health. DNA of the CDR3: TGTGCCAGCAGTTACTCAGTAGATACGCAGTATTTT. This codes for CASSYSVDTQYF.